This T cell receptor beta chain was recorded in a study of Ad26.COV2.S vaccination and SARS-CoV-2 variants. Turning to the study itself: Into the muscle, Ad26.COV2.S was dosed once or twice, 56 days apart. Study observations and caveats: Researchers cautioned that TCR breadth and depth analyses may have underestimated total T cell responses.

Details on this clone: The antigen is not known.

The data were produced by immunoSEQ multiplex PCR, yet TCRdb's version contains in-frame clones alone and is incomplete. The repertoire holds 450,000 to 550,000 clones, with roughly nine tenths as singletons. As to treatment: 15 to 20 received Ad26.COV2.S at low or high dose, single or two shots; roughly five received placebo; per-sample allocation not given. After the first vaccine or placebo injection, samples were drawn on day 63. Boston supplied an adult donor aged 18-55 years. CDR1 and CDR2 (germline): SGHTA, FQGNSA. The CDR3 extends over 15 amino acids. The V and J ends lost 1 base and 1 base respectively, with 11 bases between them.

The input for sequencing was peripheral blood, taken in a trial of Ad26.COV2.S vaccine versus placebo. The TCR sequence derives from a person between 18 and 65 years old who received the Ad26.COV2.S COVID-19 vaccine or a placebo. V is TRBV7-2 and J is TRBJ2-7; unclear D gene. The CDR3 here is CASSLVGIQSYEQYF. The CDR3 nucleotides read TGTGCCAGCAGCTTAGTTGGGATACAGTCCTACGAGCAGTACTTC.